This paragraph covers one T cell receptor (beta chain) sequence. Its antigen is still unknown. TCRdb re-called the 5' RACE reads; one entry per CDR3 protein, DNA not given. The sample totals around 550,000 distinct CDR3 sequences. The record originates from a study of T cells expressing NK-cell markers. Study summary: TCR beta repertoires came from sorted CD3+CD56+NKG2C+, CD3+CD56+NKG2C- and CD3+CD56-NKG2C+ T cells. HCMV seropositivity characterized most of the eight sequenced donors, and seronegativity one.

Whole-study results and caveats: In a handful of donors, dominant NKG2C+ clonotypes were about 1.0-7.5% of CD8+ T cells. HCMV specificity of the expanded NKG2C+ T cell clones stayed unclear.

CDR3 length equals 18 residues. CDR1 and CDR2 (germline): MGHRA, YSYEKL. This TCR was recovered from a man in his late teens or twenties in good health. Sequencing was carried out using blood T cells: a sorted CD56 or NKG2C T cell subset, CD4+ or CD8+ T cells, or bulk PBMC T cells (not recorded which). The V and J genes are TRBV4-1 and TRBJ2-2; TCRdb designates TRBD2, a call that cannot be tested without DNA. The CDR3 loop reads CASSQAGASGSNTGELFF.